This section outlines one T cell receptor (beta chain) sequence together with its context. Its antigen is undetermined. Using immunoSEQ multiplex PCR, the repertoire was profiled, and TCRdb retains in-frame clones only, with some absent. The sample consists of roughly 720,000 clones, roughly 88% of them appearing once. These data originate in a study of shared clonotypes between healthy human individuals. Germline V gene sequence: CDR1 SGHKS, CDR2 YYEKEE (reference sequence). V lost 4 bases to trimming and J lost 1 base; unmatched junction nucleotides: 6. The CDR3 runs 17 residues. Notes on the study in general: Collection of samples was limited to blood; tissue repertoires likely differ. Sharing across four donors was highest in naive CD4 (around 5%) and lowest in memory CD8 (around 0.4%).

This clonotype was sampled from a man younger than 35 in good health. Some clones in this sample may be carry-over from other donors' samples. Sequences were obtained from memory CD8+ T cells from PBMCs. Subset here: CD45RO+ cells pooled with CCR7-negative TemRA cells. The chain employs TRBV5-5 and TRBJ2-2; 11 positions match TRBD1. The CDR3 loop reads CASSGRTGGLNTGELFF. The DNA for the CDR3 is TGTGCCAGCAGCGGCAGGACAGGGGGCCTGAACACCGGGGAGCTGTTTTTT.